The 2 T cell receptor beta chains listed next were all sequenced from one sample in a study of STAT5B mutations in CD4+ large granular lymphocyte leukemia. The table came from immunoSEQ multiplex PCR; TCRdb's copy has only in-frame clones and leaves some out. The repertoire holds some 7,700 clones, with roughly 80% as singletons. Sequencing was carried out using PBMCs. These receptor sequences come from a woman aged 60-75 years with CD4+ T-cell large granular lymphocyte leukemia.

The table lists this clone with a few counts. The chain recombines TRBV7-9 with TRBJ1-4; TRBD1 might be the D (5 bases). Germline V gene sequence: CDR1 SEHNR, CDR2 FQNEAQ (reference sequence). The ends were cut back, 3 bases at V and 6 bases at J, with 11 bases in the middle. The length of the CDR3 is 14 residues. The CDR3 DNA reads TGTGCCAGCAGCTTGGCAGGGCCCCATGAAAAACTGTTTTTT. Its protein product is CASSLAGPHEKLFF.

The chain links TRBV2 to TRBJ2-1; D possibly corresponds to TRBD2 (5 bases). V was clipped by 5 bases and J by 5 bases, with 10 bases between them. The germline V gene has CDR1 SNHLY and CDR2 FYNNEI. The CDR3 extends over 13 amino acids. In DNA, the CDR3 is TGTGCCAGCAGTTCCCGGGGTGACAATGAGCAGTTCTTC. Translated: CASSSRGDNEQFF.